This paragraph reports one TCR beta chain. Antigen: not known. These data belong to a study of OX40 agonist ivuxolimab in advanced cancers. Some clones are missing from TCRdb's copy, which holds only in-frame ones; the method was immunoSEQ multiplex PCR. The sample gives some 83,000 clones, about 88% of which show up once; under 8% is in the top ten. Findings of the study overall: Low clonal expansion, among the lowest seen, marked partial responders at 0.1-3.0 mg/kg.

Specimen: CD4+ or CD8+ T cells sorted from blood, collected in a trial of the OX40 agonist ivuxolimab. This clonotype was obtained from an adult with an advanced solid tumor such as melanoma, head and neck, liver or kidney cancer.

The DNA of the CDR3 is TGCGCCAGCAGCGGCACTAGCGGAAAGCAGTTCTTC. It encodes CASSGTSGKQFF. V usage is TRBV10-1 and J usage is TRBJ2-1; 8 bases align to TRBD2. The trim removed 6 bases at V and 11 bases at J, leaving 6 bases unmatched. CDR1 is WNHNN, CDR2 SYGVQD, per germline (reference sequence). The CDR3 is made up of 12 amino acids.